This T cell receptor beta chain was identified during a study of early T cells in non-severe SARS-CoV-2 infection. At the level of the study: Bulk RNA taken from unsorted whole blood was sequenced, leaving chains unpaired.

TCRdb re-called the 5' RACE reads through MiXCR, storing one row per CDR3 protein. The table has around 99,000 distinct CDR3 sequences, about 15% seen once; the top ten hold approximately 5.1%. This CDR3 comprises 15 residues. Germline CDR1 is DFQATT and CDR2 is SNEGSKA (reference sequence). The V gene end was trimmed by 6 bases and the J gene end by 2 bases; junction bases not matched to a gene: 12. The chain has TRBV20-1 and TRBJ2-5, with 7 positions matching TRBD2. This receptor was identified in an adult who was a healthcare worker with PCR-confirmed SARS-CoV-2 infection or an uninfected control (not recorded which). Here the sequenced sample was whole blood, taken at baseline. CDR3 coding DNA: TGCAGTGCCAAAGACCCTAGCGGAGTTCAAGAGACCCAGTACTTC. It yields the protein CSAKDPSGVQETQYF.